These 28 T cell receptor beta chains originate from one sample sequenced in a study of molecular identifiers for immune sequencing clone quantification. TCRdb fed the PCR reads into MiXCR, producing one record per CDR3 protein. The sample records 400,000 to 600,000 distinct CDR3 sequences, 25% being singletons. The sequencing sample was made of naive CD8+ T cells from blood, with Jurkat cell RNA spiked in. Subset of the sample: FACS-sorted CD8+CD4-CCR7+CD45RA+ naive T cells. These receptors all stem from a human donor in good health. Some libraries in this study had Jurkat cell RNA spiked in.

This clonotype was seen a handful of times. The gene calls are TRBV5-1 and TRBJ2-3; possible D gene TRBD2, 6 bases. CDR3 length: 18 amino acids. In germline, CDR1 is SGHRS, CDR2 YFSETQ. The V end lost 2 bases, the J end lost 2 bases, and 21 bases lay between the germline ends. The CDR3 here is CASSFPEGFETPTDTQYF. The CDR3 nucleotides read TGCGCCAGCAGCTTCCCGGAGGGCTTCGAAACTCCCACAGATACGCAGTATTTT.

The sample holds a few counts of this clonotype. This chain uses TRBV18 with TRBJ2-2; 8 nucleotides line up with TRBD2. Germline V CDR1 and CDR2: KGHSH, LQKENI. The CDR3 loop spans 16 amino acids. V shed 5 bases, J shed 7 bases, and the junction held 12 bases outside the gene matches. The DNA of the CDR3 is TGTGCCAGCTCAACTAGCGGAGACGAACAGGGCGGGGAGCTGTTTTTT. Translated, it gives CASSTSGDEQGGELFF.

This clonotype was counted between two and nine times. V usage is TRBV30 and J usage is TRBJ1-1; D gene ambiguous. The germline gives CDR1 GTSNPN, CDR2 SVGIG (reference sequence). The CDR3 totals 11 residues. V was shortened by 2 bases and J by 11 bases, with 12 bases between the two germline ends. CDR3 coding DNA: TGTGCCTGGAGTTTGGAGATCGGGGCTTTCTTT. Its translation: CAWSLEIGAFF. Drawing the rest from reference TRBV30 and TRBJ1-1, the complete variable domain is SQTIHQWPATLVQPVGSPLSLECTVEGTSNPNLYWYRQAAGRGLQLLFYSVGIGQISSEVPQNLSASRPQDRQFILSSKKLLLSDSGFYLCAWSLEIGAFFGQGTRLTVV.

This clonotype appeared many times. The gene calls are TRBV29-1 and TRBJ1-1; D gene ambiguous. Germline CDR1 SQVTM, CDR2 ANQGSEA. V lost 3 bases and J 2 bases, leaving 13 bases between the germline ends. The CDR3 spans 14 residues. DNA of the CDR3: TGCAGCGTTGATTTTCTACGTACCAACACTGAAGCTTTCTTT. Its translation: CSVDFLRTNTEAFF.

This chain links TRBV24-1 with TRBJ2-1; D is possibly TRBD2 (6 bases). The germline V and J ends were trimmed by 6 bases and 4 bases, with 15 bases remaining between them. Germline V gene sequence: CDR1 KGHDR, CDR2 SFDVKD. This CDR3 contains 15 residues. This chain's CDR3 is CATSRGDSDYNEQFF. The CDR3 nucleotides are TGTGCCACCAGTAGAGGGGACTCAGATTACAATGAGCAGTTCTTC.

This clonotype was recorded at least ten times. This chain joins TRBV5-1 and TRBJ1-5; 12 bases fit TRBD1. The germline V gene has CDR1 SGHRS and CDR2 YFSETQ. The CDR3 is made up of 18 amino acids. V was pared by 4 bases and J by 6 bases, with 14 bases of the junction left unmatched. For the CDR3, the DNA is TGCGCCAGCAGCCTTGTGAGGCCGGGACAGGGGGCTATTCAGCCCCAGCATTTT. Translating gives CASSLVRPGQGAIQPQHF.

About this clonotype itself: A much more abundant neighbour one base away suggests this may be a read error. As the CDR3 is not closed by the conserved phenylalanine or tryptophan, this likely results from a read error. The chain carries TRBV20-1 and TRBJ2-3, with D tentatively TRBD1 (6 bases). Trimming took 0 bases from V and 0 from J, leaving 16 bases between them. The CDR3 has 17 residues. Looked up from germline, CDR1 is DFQATT and CDR2 is SNEGSKA (reference sequence). The CDR3 DNA is TGCAGTGCTAGAGACCCAGGGGATGGCGGTAGCACAGATACGCAGTATCTT. It translates to CSARDPGDGGSTDTQYL.

This clonotype was counted between two and nine times. The rearrangement links TRBV5-4 to TRBJ1-1; 7 bases map to TRBD1. Germline V lookup: CDR1 SGHNT, CDR2 YYREEE (reference sequence). This CDR3 spans 13 amino acids. V lost 4 bases, J lost 8 bases, and 8 bases stayed unmatched. The chain's CDR3 is CASSAETGTEAFF. The DNA of the CDR3 is TGTGCCAGCAGCGCCGAGACAGGGACCGAAGCTTTCTTT.

The chain recombines TRBV30 with TRBJ2-2; D remains ambiguous. V dropped 2 bases and J dropped 3 bases, with 7 bases sitting between them. Germline V CDR1 and CDR2: GTSNPN, SVGIG (reference sequence). The CDR3 totals 13 residues. CDR3 amino acids: CAWSLTHTGELFF. The CDR3 DNA sequence: TGTGCCTGGAGTTTGACGCACACCGGGGAGCTGTTTTTT. Supplemented by reference TRBV30 and TRBJ2-2, the full variable domain reads SQTIHQWPATLVQPVGSPLSLECTVEGTSNPNLYWYRQAAGRGLQLLFYSVGIGQISSEVPQNLSASRPQDRQFILSSKKLLLSDSGFYLCAWSLTHTGELFFGEGSRLTVL.

This chain links TRBV12-3 or TRBV12-4 with TRBJ2-7, with D maybe TRBD1 (6 bases). V was cut by 6 bases and J by 1 base, with 13 bases left in between. The CDR3 length is 14 residues. The DNA for the CDR3 is TGTGCCAGCAGCCCGGCCGACAGGTCCTACGAGCAGTACTTC. Encoded protein: CASSPADRSYEQYF.

This rearrangement joins TRBV20-1 to TRBJ2-7, with a tentative D call TRBD1 (6 bases). Germline CDR1 DFQATT, CDR2 SNEGSKA (reference sequence). The CDR3 is 15 amino acids. Trimming removed 0 bases from V and 3 bases from J, with 15 bases in between. The CDR3 loop reads CSARDTDRSYYEQYF. The CDR3 nucleotides read TGCAGTGCTAGAGATACAGACAGGTCCTACTACGAGCAGTACTTC.

In this sample, this clonotype turned up a few times. The chain is built from TRBV2 and TRBJ2-7; 7 positions match TRBD2. CDR3 length: 17 amino acids. The trim removed 4 bases at V and 2 bases at J, leaving 14 bases unmatched. CDR1 and CDR2 (germline): SNHLY, FYNNEI. Written as DNA, the CDR3 is TGTGCCAGCAGTGTTCCCATAGGACTAGTCCGAACCTACGAGCAGTACTTC. Translation gives CASSVPIGLVRTYEQYF.

This clonotype has a count of ten or more. This chain links TRBV29-1 with TRBJ2-2; 7 bases are a match to TRBD1. The CDR3 spans 14 residues. Germline V gives CDR1 SQVTM, CDR2 ANQGSEA. Unmatched junction bases numbered 4, after V lost 4 bases and J lost 2 bases. The CDR3 sequence: CSVAGTVNTGELFF. The CDR3 DNA reads as TGCAGCGTTGCTGGGACAGTCAACACCGGGGAGCTGTTTTTT.

This clonotype was seen repeatedly, ten times or more. The chain couples TRBV7-9 to TRBJ1-1; 8 bases fit TRBD1. V was clipped by 6 bases and J by 6 bases; unmatched bases: 3. Germline V gene lookup returns CDR1 SEHNR and CDR2 FQNEAQ (reference sequence). The CDR3 has 12 amino acids. CDR3 sequence: CASRQGVAEAFF. As DNA, the CDR3 is TGTGCCAGCAGACAGGGGGTAGCTGAAGCTTTCTTT.

This clonotype was counted between two and nine times. The chain carries TRBV5-1 and TRBJ1-1; a possible D gene is TRBD1 (5 bases). V shed 0 bases and J shed 7 bases, with 10 bases lying between them. The CDR3 runs 13 residues. The germline CDR1 and CDR2 sequences are SGHRS and YFSETQ. The CDR3, as DNA: TGCGCCAGCAGCTTGGTAGGGGAAGTTGAAGCTTTCTTT. Its translation: CASSLVGEVEAFF.

Worth noting for this clonotype: Given a much more abundant clone one base away, this may be a read error. V and J are TRBV6-5 and TRBJ2-3; no reliable D call. CDR1 MNHEY and CDR2 SVGAGI come from the germline V gene. The CDR3 is 13 amino acids. The CDR3 reads CASSAISTDTQCF. In DNA form, the CDR3 reads TGTGCCAGCAGCGCCATTAGCACAGATACGCAGTGTTTT.

This chain links TRBV3-1 with TRBJ2-7; 12 nucleotides match TRBD1. The CDR3 runs 15 residues. CDR1 is LGHDT and CDR2 is YNNKEL in the germline V gene (reference sequence). Germline trimming cut 3 bases from V and 5 bases from J; bases unmatched to any gene: 5. CDR3 sequence: CASSHPGQGAHEQYF. CDR3 DNA: TGTGCCAGCAGCCACCCGGGACAGGGGGCCCACGAGCAGTACTTC.

This clonotype showed up many times. This chain uses TRBV5-1 with TRBJ1-3, with 7 bases that match TRBD1. This CDR3 is 14 amino acids long. Per the germline V gene, CDR1 is SGHRS and CDR2 is YFSETQ. The J segment lost 10 bases and the V segment lost 0 bases, leaving 7 bases of the junction unmatched. The CDR3 coding sequence is TGCGCCAGCAGCTTGGGGGACAGCGATCAAACCATATATTTT. Translation gives CASSLGDSDQTIYF.

This clonotype has just a few counts. The J gene is TRBJ2-1, the V gene TRBV12-3 or TRBV12-4; TRBD1 matches 9 bases. The trim removed 3 bases at V and 9 bases at J, leaving 6 bases unmatched. The length of the CDR3 is 14 residues. CDR3 amino acids: CASSLLGQGIEQFF. The CDR3 bases are TGTGCCAGCAGTTTGTTGGGACAGGGTATTGAGCAGTTCTTC.

In regard to this clonotype: It may be a read error: a sequence one base away is much more abundant. The chain couples TRBV13 to TRBJ2-3, with 8 positions matching TRBD2. The CDR3 has 16 residues. Germline CDR1 reads PRHDT; CDR2 reads FYEKMQ (reference sequence). The CDR3 reads CASRGISGASTGTQYF. As DNA, the CDR3 is TGTGCCAGCAGAGGGATTAGCGGGGCTAGCACAGGTACGCAGTATTTT. The full variable domain, rest sourced from reference TRBV13 and TRBJ2-3, is AAGVIQSPRHLIKEKRETATLKCYPIPRHDTVYWYQQGPGQDPQFLISFYEKMQSDKGSIPDRFSAQQFSDYHSELNMSSLELGDSALYFCASRGISGASTGTQYFGPGTRLTVL.

In the case of this clonotype: This may come from a read error, since a much larger clone is one base off. V and J are TRBV19 and TRBJ1-1; 8 positions match TRBD1. The CDR3 contains 15 residues. Looked up from germline, CDR1 is LNHDA and CDR2 is SQIVND (reference sequence). CDR3 amino acids: CASSMIPTGVPEAIF. Here the CDR3 DNA reads TGTGCCAGTAGTATGATCCCGACAGGGGTACCTGAAGCTATCTTT.

This chain connects TRBV19 to TRBJ1-5, with D tentatively TRBD1 (5 bases). This CDR3 has 15 residues. The germline V gene encodes CDR1 LNHDA and CDR2 SQIVND (reference sequence). With 3 bases removed from V and 0 bases from J, the gap between germline ends came to 9 bases. The CDR3 DNA reads TGTGCCAGTAGTATGACAGCGTATAGCAATCAGCCCCAGCATTTT. Its protein is CASSMTAYSNQPQHF.

The V call is TRBV29-1, the J call TRBJ1-2, with D uncertain. CDR1 SQVTM and CDR2 ANQGSEA come from the germline V gene. V dropped 4 bases and J dropped 4 bases, with 7 bases sitting between them. This CDR3 is 11 amino acids long. This chain's CDR3 is CSVAGSYGYTF. The CDR3 bases are TGCAGCGTTGCCGGGAGCTATGGCTACACCTTC. The entire variable domain, with the rest obtained from reference TRBV29-1 and TRBJ1-2, is as follows: SAVISQKPSRDICQRGTSLTIQCQVDSQVTMMFWYRQQPGQSLTLIATANQGSEATYESGFVIDKFPISRPNLTFSTLTVSNMSPEDSSIYLCSVAGSYGYTFGSGTRLTVV.

This clonotype appeared a few times. The chain recombines TRBV5-6 with TRBJ2-5; D unclear. Germline V lookup: CDR1 SGHDT, CDR2 YYEEEE. CDR3 length: 13 amino acids. V lost 4 bases, J lost 3 bases, and 10 bases lay in between. CDR3 sequence (DNA): TGTGCCAGCAGCCTGGACCTAAAAGAGACCCAGTACTTC. It encodes CASSLDLKETQYF.

About this clonotype: This may be a read error: a much more frequent sequence differs by one nucleotide. CDR3 in amino acids: CASSLIRAPEQYF. DNA of the CDR3: TGTGCCAGCAGCTTAATAAGGGCCCCCGAGCAGTACTTC. The V call is TRBV7-2, the J call TRBJ2-7; no definite D call. The CDR3 is 13 amino acids. The germline CDR1 and CDR2 sequences are SGHTA and FQGNSA. V lost 2 bases and J 6 bases, leaving 11 bases between the germline ends.

Many counts were recorded for this clonotype. The chain joins TRBV28 to TRBJ1-5; D is undetermined. This CDR3 region has 17 residues. V lost 3 bases, J lost 2 bases, and 17 bases lay in between. CDR1 and CDR2 from the germline V gene are MDHEN and SYDVKM. The CDR3 DNA reads TGTGCCAGCAGTTTGGGCTCATGGCCAGCCGGCAATCAGCCCCAGCATTTT. Its protein product is CASSLGSWPAGNQPQHF.

This clonotype showed up many times. The chain couples TRBV12-3 or TRBV12-4 to TRBJ1-1; tentatively, D is TRBD1 (5 bases). The V gene lost 3 bases and the J gene lost 2 bases, with 13 bases spanning the gap. The CDR3 spans 15 residues. For the CDR3, the DNA is TGTGCCAGCAGTTTTCCAGGGTCCGTTAACACTGAAGCTTTCTTT. Protein product: CASSFPGSVNTEAFF.

The gene calls are TRBV29-1 and TRBJ2-7; 10 bases match TRBD1. Trimming at V came to 4 bases and at J to 4 bases, leaving 4 bases not matched to a gene. Per the germline V gene, CDR1 is SQVTM and CDR2 is ANQGSEA. The CDR3 sequence is 13 residues long. The CDR3 DNA reads as TGCAGCGTTGCCGGGACAGGGGCTTACGAGCAGTACTTC. It specifies CSVAGTGAYEQYF.